The T cell receptor (beta chain) described here comes from a study of blood T cell repertoires in COVID-19. Study context: PBMCs, B-cell-depleted T cells, or T cells provided the cDNA or gDNA that made up the material.

Profiling relied on immunoSEQ multiplex PCR, and the TCRdb table lists in-frame clones only, not all of them. The sample records about 21,000 clones, more than 90% being singletons. CDR3 length: 13 residues. Germline V gene lookup returns CDR1 SGHTA and CDR2 FQGNSA. V was clipped by 6 bases and J by 8 bases, with 13 bases between them. Sequencing was performed on peripheral blood. V gene TRBV7-2 combines with J gene TRBJ1-4; D is ambiguous. The TCR was taken from a man in his 70s with active COVID-19. Here the CDR3 reads CASSSGIGEKLFF. The CDR3 nucleotides are TGTGCCAGCAGTTCCGGGATCGGCGAAAAACTGTTTTTT.